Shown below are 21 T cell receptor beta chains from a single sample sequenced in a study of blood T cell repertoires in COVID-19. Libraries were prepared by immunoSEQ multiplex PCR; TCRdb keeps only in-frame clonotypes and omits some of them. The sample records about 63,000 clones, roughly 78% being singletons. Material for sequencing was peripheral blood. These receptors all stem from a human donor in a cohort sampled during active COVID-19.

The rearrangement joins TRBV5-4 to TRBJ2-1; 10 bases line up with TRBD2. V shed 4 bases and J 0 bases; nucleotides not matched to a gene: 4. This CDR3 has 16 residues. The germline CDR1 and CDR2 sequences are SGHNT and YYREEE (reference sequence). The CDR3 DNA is TGTGCCAGCAGCGGGACTAGCGTAAGCTCCTACAATGAGCAGTTCTTC. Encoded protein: CASSGTSVSSYNEQFF.

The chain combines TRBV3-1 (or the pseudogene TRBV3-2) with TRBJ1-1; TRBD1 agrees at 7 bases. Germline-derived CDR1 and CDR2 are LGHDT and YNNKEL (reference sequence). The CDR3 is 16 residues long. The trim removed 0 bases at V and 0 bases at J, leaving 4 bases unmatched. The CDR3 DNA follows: TGTGCCAGCAGCCAAGATATGGACAGGATGAACACTGAAGCTTTCTTT. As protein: CASSQDMDRMNTEAFF.

This chain's CDR3 is CASRDTLNTEAFF. CDR3 in DNA: TGCGCCAGCAGGGACACCCTGAACACTGAAGCTTTCTTT. This chain joins TRBV5-1 and TRBJ1-1, with a tentative D call TRBD1 (5 bases). Germline V lookup: CDR1 SGHRS, CDR2 YFSETQ. The V gene lost 5 bases and the J gene lost 0 bases, with 8 bases spanning the gap. This CDR3 region has 13 residues. Based on the CDR3 plus reference TRBV5-1 and TRBJ1-1, the full variable domain is KAGVTQTPRYLIKTRGQQVTLSCSPISGHRSVSWYQQTPGQGLQFLFEYFSETQRNKGNFPGRFSGRQFSNSRSEMNVSTLELGDSALYLCASRDTLNTEAFFGQGTRLTVV.

The CDR3 loop reads CASSFGTVSNQPQHF. CDR3 DNA sequence: TGTGCCAGCAGTTTCGGGACAGTAAGCAATCAGCCCCAGCATTTT. V and J are TRBV28 and TRBJ1-5; 7 positions agree with TRBD1. The germline V gene encodes CDR1 MDHEN and CDR2 SYDVKM. Germline trimming cut 3 bases from V and 1 base from J; bases unmatched to any gene: 3. The CDR3 spans 15 residues.

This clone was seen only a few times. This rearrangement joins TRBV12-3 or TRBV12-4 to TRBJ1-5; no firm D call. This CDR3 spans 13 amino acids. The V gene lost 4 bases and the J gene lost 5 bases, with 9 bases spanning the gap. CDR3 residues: CASSSLRYQPQHF. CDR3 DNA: TGTGCCAGCAGTTCCCTCCGGTATCAGCCCCAGCATTTT.

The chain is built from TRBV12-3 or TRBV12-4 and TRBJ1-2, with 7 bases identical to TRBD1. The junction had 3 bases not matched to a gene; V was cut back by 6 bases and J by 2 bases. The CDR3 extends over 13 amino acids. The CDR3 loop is CASSRGQNYGYTF. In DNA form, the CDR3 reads TGTGCCAGCAGCCGGGGACAGAACTATGGCTACACCTTC.

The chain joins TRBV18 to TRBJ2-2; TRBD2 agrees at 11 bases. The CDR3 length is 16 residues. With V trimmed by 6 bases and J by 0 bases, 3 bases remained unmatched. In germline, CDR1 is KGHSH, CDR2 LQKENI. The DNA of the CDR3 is TGTGCCAGCTCCTGGACTAGCGGGTCGAACACCGGGGAGCTGTTTTTT. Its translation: CASSWTSGSNTGELFF.

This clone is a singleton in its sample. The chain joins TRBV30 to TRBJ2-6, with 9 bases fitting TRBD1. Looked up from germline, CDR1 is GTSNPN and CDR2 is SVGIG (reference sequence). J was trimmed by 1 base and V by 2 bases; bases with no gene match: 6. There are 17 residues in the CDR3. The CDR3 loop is CAWSRDRAFSGANVLTF. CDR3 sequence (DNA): TGTGCCTGGAGTAGGGACAGGGCCTTTTCTGGGGCCAACGTCCTGACTTTC.

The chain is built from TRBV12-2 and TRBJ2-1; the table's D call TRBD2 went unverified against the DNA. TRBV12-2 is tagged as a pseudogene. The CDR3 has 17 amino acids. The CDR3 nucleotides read TGTGCAAGTCGCTTATTAGCGGGAGGGCCTTCGCGGAATGAGCAGTTCTTC. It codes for CASRLLAGGPSRNEQFF.

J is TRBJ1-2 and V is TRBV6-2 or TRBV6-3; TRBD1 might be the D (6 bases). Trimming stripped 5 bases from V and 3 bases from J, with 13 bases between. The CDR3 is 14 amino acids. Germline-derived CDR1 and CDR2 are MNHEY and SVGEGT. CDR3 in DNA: TGTGCCAGCAGTGACCAGGGACAAGACTATGGCTACACCTTC. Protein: CASSDQGQDYGYTF.

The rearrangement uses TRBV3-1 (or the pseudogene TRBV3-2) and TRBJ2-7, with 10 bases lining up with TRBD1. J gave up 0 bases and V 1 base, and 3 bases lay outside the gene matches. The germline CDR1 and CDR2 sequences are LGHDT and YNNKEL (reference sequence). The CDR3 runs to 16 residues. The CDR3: CASSQGTGGSSYEQYF. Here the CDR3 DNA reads TGTGCCAGCAGCCAAGGGACAGGGGGAAGCTCCTACGAGCAGTACTTC.

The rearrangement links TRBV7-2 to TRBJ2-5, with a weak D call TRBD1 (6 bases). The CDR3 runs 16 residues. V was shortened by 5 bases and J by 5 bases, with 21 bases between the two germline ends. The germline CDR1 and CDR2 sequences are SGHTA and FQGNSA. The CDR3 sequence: CASSHNPQGPTETQYF. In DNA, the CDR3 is TGTGCCAGCAGCCACAACCCTCAGGGGCCCACGGAGACCCAGTACTTC.

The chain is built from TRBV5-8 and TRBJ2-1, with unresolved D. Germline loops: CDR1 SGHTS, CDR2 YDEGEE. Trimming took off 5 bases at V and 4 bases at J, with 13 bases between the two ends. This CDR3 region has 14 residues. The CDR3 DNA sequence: TGTGCCAGCAGTTCCGCCAACGGGTACAATGAGCAGTTCTTC. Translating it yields CASSSANGYNEQFF.

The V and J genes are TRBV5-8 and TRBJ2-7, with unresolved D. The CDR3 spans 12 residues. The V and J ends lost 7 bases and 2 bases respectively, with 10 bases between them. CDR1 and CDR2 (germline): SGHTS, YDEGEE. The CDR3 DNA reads TGTGCCAGCGGCCATTATACCTACGAGCAGTACTTC. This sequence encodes CASGHYTYEQYF.

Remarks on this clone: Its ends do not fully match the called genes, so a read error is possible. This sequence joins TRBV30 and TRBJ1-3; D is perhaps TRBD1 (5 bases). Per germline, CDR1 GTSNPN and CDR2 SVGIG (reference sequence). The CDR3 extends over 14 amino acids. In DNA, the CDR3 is TGTGCCTGGAGTCATACCCGACGGGGGACTGTTTTGAATTTT. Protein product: CAWSHTRRGTVLNF. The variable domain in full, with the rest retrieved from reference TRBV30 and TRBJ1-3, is SQTIHQWPATLVQPVGSPLSLECTVEGTSNPNLYWYRQAAGRGLQLLFYSVGIGQISSEVPQNLSASRPQDRQFILSSKKLLLSDSGFYLCAWSHTRRGTVLNFGEGSWLTVV.

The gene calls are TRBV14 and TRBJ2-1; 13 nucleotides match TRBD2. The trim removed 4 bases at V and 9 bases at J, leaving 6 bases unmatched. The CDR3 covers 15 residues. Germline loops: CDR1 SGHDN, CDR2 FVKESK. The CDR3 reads CASSRGLAGVGEQFF. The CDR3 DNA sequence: TGTGCCAGCAGCCGAGGACTAGCGGGAGTCGGTGAGCAGTTCTTC.

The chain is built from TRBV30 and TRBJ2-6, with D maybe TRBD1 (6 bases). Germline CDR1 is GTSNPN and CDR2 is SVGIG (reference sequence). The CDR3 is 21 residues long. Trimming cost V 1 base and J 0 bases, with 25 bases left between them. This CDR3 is CAWSARSPDSVARSGANVLTF. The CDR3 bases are TGTGCCTGGAGTGCCCGCTCCCCGGACAGCGTTGCCCGCTCTGGGGCCAACGTCCTGACTTTC. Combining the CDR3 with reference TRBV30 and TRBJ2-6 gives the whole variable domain SQTIHQWPATLVQPVGSPLSLECTVEGTSNPNLYWYRQAAGRGLQLLFYSVGIGQISSEVPQNLSASRPQDRQFILSSKKLLLSDSGFYLCAWSARSPDSVARSGANVLTFGAGSRLTVL.

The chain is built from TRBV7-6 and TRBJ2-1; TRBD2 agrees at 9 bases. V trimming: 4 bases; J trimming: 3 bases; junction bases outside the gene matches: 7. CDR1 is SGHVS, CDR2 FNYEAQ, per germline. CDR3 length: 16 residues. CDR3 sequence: CASSSYEAGGYNEQFF. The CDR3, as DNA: TGTGCCAGCAGCTCCTATGAAGCGGGAGGCTACAATGAGCAGTTCTTC.

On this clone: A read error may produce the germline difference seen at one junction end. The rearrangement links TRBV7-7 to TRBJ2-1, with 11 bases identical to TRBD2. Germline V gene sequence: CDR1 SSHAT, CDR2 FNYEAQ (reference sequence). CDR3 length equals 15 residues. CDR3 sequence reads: CASSSGLAGHNEQFF. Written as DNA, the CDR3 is TGTGCTAGCAGCTCCGGACTAGCGGGCCACAATGAGCAGTTCTTC.

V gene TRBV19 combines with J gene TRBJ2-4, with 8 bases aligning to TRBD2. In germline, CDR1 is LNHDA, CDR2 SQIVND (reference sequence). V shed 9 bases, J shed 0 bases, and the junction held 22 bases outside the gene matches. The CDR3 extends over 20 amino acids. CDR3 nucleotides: TGTGCCAGCCGACGCGGGGCCTTGGGTAGCGGGACGCTAGCCAAAAACATTCAGTACTTC. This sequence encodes CASRRGALGSGTLAKNIQYF.

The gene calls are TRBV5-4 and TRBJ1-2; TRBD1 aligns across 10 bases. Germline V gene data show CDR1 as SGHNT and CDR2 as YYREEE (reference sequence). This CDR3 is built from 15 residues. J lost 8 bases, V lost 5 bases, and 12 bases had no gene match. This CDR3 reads CASRPQTGGAEGYTF. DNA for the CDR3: TGTGCCAGCAGACCACAGACAGGGGGCGCAGAAGGCTACACCTTC.